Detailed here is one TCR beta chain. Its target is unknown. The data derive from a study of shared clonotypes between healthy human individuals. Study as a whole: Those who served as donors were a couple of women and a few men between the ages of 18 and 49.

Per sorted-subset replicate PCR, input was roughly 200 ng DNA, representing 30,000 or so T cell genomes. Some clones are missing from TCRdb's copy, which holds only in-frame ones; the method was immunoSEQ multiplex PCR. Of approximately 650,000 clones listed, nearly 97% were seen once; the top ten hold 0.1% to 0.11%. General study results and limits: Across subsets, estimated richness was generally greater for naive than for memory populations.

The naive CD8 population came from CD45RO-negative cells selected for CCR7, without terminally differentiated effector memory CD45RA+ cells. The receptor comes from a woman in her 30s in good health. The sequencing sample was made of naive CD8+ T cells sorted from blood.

The CDR3 DNA is TGTGCCAGCAGCCATGGGCCAGGGCTGAATACGCAGTATTTT. Protein product: CASSHGPGLNTQYF. The chain recombines TRBV7-9 with TRBJ2-3; a weak D match, TRBD1 (5 bases). The length of the CDR3 is 14 residues. Deletions cut 5 bases from V and 7 bases from J, with 16 bases between. The germline V gene has CDR1 SEHNR and CDR2 FQNEAQ (reference sequence).